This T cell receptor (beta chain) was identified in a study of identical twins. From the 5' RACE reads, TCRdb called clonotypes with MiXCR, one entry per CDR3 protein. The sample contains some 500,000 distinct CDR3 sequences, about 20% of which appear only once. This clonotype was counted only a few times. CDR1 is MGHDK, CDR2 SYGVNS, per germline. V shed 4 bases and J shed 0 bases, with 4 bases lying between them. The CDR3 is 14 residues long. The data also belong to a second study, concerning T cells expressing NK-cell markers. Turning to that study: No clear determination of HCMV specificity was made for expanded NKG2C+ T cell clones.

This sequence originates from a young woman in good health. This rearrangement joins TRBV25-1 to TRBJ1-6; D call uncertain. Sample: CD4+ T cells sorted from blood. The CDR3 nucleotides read TGTGCCAGCAGTGGCTCCTCCTATAATTCACCCCTCCACTTT. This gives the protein CASSGSSYNSPLHF.